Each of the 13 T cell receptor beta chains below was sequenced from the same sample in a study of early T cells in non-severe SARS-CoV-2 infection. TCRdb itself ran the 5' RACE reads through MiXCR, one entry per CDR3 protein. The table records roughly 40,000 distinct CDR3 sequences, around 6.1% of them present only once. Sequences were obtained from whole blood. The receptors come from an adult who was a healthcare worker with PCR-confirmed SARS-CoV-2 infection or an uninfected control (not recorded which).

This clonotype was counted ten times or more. In nucleotides, the CDR3 is TGCAGTGCTAGAGCCATACCCCGGGACAGTAGCAATCAGCCCCAGCATTTT. Its translation is CSARAIPRDSSNQPQHF. The rearrangement links TRBV20-1 to TRBJ1-5; 7 bases are a match to TRBD1. Germline CDR1 is DFQATT and CDR2 is SNEGSKA (reference sequence). This CDR3 is built from 17 residues. After removal of 1 base from V and 0 bases from J, the junction contained 9 bases not matched to a gene.

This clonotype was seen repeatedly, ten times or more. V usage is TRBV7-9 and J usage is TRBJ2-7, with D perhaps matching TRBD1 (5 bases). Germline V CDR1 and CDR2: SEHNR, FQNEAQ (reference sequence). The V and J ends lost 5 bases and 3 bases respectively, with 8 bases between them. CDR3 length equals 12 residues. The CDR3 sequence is CASSRQNYEQYF. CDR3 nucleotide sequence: TGTGCCAGCAGCCGACAGAACTACGAGCAGTACTTC.

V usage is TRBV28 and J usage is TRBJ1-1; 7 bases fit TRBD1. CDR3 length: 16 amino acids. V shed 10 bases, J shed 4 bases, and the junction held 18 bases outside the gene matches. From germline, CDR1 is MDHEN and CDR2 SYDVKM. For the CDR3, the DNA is TGTGCCACCAGGGGGGGGAGTCCGGGAATCGGCACTGAAGCTTTCTTT. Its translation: CATRGGSPGIGTEAFF.

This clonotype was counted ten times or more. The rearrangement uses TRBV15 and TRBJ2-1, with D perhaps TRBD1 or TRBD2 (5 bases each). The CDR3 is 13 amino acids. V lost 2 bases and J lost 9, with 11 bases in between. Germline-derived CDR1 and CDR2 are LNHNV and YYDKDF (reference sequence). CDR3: CATSRQRGSEQFF. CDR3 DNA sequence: TGTGCCACCAGCAGACAGAGGGGATCTGAGCAGTTCTTC. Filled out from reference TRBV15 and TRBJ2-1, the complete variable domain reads DAMVIQNPRYQVTQFGKPVTLSCSQTLNHNVMYWYQQKSSQAPKLLFHYYDKDFNNEADTPDNFQSRRPNTSFCFLDIRSPGLGDTAMYLCATSRQRGSEQFFGPGTRLTVL.

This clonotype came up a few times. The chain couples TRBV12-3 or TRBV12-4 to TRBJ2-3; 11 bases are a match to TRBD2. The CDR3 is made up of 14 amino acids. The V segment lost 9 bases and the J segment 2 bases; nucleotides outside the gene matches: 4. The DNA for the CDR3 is TGTGCCAGTAGACTAGCGGGGTTCACAGATACGCAGTATTTT. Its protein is CASRLAGFTDTQYF.

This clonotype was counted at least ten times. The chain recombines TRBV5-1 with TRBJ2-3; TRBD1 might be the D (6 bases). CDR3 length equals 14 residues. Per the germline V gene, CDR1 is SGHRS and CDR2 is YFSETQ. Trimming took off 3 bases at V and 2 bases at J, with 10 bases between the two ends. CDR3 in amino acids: CASSYGQYTDTQYF. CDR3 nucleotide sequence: TGCGCCAGCAGCTATGGACAGTACACAGATACGCAGTATTTT.

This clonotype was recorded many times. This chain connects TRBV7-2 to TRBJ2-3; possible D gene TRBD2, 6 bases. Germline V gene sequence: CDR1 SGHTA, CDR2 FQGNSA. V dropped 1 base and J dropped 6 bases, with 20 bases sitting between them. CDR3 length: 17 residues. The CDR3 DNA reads TGTGCCAGCAGCTTAGTTTCACCTGGTGCGGGGCGGGATACGCAGTATTTT. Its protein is CASSLVSPGAGRDTQYF.

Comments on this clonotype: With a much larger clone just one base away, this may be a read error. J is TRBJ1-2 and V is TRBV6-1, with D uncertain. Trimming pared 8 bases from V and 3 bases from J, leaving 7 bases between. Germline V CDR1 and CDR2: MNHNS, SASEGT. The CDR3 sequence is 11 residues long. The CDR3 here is CASRVDYGYTF. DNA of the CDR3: TGTGCCAGCCGGGTGGACTATGGCTACACCTTC.

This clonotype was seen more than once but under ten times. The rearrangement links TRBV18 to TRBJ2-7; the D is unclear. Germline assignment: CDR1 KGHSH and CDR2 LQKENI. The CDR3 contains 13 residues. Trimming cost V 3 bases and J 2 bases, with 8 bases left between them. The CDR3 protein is CASSPGITYEQYF. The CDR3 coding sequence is TGTGCCAGCTCACCGGGGATTACCTACGAGCAGTACTTC.

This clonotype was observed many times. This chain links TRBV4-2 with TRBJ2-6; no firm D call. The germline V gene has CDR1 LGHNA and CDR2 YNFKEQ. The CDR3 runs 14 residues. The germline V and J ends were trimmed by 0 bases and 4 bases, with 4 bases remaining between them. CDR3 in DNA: TGTGCCAGCAGCCAAGATACCGGGGCCAACGTCCTGACTTTC. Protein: CASSQDTGANVLTF.

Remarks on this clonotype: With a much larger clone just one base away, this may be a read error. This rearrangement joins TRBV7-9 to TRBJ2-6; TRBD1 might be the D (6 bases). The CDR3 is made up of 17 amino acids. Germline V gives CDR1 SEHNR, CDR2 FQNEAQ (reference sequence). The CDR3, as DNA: TGTGCCAGCAGCCAACGACAGGCCAGCTCTGGGACCAACGTCCTGACTTTC. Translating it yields CASSQRQASSGTNVLTF.

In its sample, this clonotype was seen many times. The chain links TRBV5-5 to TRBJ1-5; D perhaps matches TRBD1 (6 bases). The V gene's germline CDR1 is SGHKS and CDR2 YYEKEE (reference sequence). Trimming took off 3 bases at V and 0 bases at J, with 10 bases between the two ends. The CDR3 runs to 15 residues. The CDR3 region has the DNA TGTGCCAGCAGCTGGGGGCTAAATAGCAATCAGCCCCAGCATTTT. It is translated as CASSWGLNSNQPQHF.

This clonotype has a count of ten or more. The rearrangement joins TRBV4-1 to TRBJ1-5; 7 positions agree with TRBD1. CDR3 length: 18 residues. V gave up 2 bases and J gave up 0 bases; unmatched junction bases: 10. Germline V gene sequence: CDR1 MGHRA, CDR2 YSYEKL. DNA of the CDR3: TGCGCCAGCAGCCAAAAGCCAGGGGGATCCTATAGCAATCAGCCCCAGCATTTT. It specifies CASSQKPGGSYSNQPQHF.